This T cell receptor (beta chain) was profiled in a study of blood T cell repertoires in COVID-19. Clones were sequenced by immunoSEQ multiplex PCR, and TCRdb holds only the in-frame ones, with some missing. The sample lists roughly 34,000 clones, 80% to 90% seen once, with 13% to 15% in the top ten. This CDR3 has 11 amino acids. The V gene's germline CDR1 is KGHDR and CDR2 SFDVKD. V was clipped by 3 bases and J by 7 bases, with 5 bases between them. The receptor was derived from a man aged 55 to 70 with active COVID-19. The chain couples TRBV24-1 to TRBJ1-1; D call uncertain. Sequenced sample: peripheral blood. This chain's CDR3 is CATSDSHEAFF. Here the CDR3 DNA reads TGTGCCACCAGTGATAGCCATGAAGCTTTCTTT.